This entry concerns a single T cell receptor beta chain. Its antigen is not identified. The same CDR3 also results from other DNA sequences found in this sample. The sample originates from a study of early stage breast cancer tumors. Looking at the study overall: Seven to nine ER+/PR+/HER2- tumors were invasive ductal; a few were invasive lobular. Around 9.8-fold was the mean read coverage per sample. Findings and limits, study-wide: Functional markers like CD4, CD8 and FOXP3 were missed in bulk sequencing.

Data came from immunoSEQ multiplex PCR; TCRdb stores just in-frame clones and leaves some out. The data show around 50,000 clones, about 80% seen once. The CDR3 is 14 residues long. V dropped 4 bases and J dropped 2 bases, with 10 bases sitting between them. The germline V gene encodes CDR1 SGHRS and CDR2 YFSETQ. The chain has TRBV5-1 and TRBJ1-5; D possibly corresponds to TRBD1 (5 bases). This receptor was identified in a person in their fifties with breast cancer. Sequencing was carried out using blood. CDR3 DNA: TGCGCCAGCAGCCCGGGGGGGGGCAATCAGCCCCAGCATTTT. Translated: CASSPGGGNQPQHF.